This T cell receptor (beta chain) appears in the sequencing data of a study of blood T cell repertoires in COVID-19. The germline gives CDR1 MGHDK, CDR2 SYGVNS. The CDR3 consists of 14 residues. As concerns this clone: An end of the junction does not agree with germline; a read error may underlie this.

Only in-frame clones appear in the TCRdb table, and some are missing; sequencing was by immunoSEQ multiplex PCR. The sample includes some 80,000 clones, about 88% seen only once; the top ten take over 15%. The sequence was obtained from a human donor in a cohort sampled during active COVID-19. Sequencing used peripheral blood. This rearrangement joins TRBV25-1 to TRBJ1-1; TRBD1 is a possible D gene (6 bases). The CDR3 coding sequence is TGTGCCAGCAGAGAATCGGGACAGAACACTGAAGCTTTCTTT. Translating gives CASRESGQNTEAFF.